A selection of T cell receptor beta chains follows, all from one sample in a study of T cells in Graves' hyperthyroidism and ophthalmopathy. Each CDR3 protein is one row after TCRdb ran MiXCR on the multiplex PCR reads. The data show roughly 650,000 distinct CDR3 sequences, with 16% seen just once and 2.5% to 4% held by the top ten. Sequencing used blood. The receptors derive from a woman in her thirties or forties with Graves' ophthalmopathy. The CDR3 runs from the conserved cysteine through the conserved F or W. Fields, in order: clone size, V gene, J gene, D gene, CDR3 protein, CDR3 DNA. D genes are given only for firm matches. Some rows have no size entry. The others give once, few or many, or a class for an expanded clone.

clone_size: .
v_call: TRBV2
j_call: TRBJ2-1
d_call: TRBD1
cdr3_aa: CASKGTGTNEQFF
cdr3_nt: TGTGCCAGCAAAGGGACAGGGACGAATGAGCAGTTCTTC

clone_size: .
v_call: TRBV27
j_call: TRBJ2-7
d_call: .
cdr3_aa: CASSFESSYEQYF
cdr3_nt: TGTGCCAGCAGTTTCGAGAGCTCCTACGAGCAGTACTTC

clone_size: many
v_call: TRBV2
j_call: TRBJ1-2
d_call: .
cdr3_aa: CASSNPGGDGYTF
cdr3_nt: TGTGCCAGCAGTAATCCGGGAGGGGATGGCTACACCTTC

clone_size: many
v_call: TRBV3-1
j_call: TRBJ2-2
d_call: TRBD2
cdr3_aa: CASSRGLGGGTGELFF
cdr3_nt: TGTGCCAGCAGCCGCGGACTAGGAGGAGGCACCGGGGAGCTGTTTTTT

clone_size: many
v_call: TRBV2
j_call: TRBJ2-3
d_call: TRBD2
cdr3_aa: CASRQPGTSTTDTQYF
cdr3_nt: TGTGCCAGCAGGCAACCCGGGACTAGTACAACAGATACGCAGTATTTT

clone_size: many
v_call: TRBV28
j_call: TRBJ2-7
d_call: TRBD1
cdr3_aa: CASGTGFSYEQYF
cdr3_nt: TGTGCCAGCGGGACAGGCTTCTCCTACGAGCAGTACTTC

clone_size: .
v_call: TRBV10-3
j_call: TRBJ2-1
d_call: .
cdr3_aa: CAISESISDYDEQFF
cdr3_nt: TGTGCCATCAGTGAGTCGATTTCGGACTACGATGAGCAGTTCTTC

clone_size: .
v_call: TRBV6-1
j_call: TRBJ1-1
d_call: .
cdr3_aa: CASSEEGLSVVF
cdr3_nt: TGTGCCAGCAGTGAAGAGGGACTGTCGGTGGTCTTT

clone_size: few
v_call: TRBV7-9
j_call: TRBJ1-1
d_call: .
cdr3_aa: CASDFGPEAFF
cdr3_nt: TGTGCCAGCGACTTTGGACCAGAAGCTTTCTTT

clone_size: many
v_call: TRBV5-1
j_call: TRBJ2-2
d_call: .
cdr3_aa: CASSWAGGGTGELFF
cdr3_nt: TGCGCCAGCAGCTGGGCCGGGGGCGGAACCGGGGAGCTGTTTTTT

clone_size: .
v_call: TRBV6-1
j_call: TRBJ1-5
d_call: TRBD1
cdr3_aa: CASSDQGGVGQPQHF
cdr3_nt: TGTGCCAGCAGTGATCAGGGGGGAGTCGGTCAGCCCCAGCATTTT

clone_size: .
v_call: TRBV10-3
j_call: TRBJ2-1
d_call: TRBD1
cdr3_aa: CAIRAGGNEQFF
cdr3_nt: TGTGCCATCAGAGCAGGGGGCAATGAGCAGTTCTTC

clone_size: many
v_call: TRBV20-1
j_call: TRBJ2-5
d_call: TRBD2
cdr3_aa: CSAGRETRLAGEETQYF
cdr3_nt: TGCAGTGCAGGCCGCGAGACAAGACTAGCGGGGGAAGAGACCCAGTACTTC

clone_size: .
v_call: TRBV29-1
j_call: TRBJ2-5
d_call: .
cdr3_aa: CSGGSTLYQETQYF
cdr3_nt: TGCAGCGGGGGGTCAACTCTGTACCAAGAGACCCAGTACTTC

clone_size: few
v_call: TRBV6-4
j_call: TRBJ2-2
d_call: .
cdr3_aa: CASSDRASHGELFF
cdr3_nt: TGTGCCAGCAGTGATAGGGCAAGTCACGGGGAGCTGTTTTTT

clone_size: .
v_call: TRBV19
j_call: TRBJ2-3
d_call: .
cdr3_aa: CASSMSAGFTDTQYF
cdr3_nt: TGTGCCAGTAGTATGTCGGCGGGATTCACAGATACGCAGTATTTT

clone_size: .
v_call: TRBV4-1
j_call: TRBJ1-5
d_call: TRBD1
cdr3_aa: CASSQEGWGQGYQPQHF
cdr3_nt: TGCGCCAGCAGCCAAGAGGGGTGGGGACAGGGGTATCAGCCCCAGCATTTT

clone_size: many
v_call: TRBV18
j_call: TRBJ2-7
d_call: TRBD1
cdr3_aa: CASSPSGGQGEQYF
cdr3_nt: TGTGCCAGCTCACCTTCCGGGGGACAGGGTGAGCAGTACTTC